One and the same sample provided the 5 T cell receptor beta chains below, sequenced in a study of blood T cell repertoires in COVID-19. Sequencing was performed with immunoSEQ multiplex PCR; in TCRdb, only in-frame clones are kept and a portion is missing. Counted here are 250,000 to 350,000 clones, approximately 88% occurring once; the ten biggest clones make up roughly 9.1%. The sequenced sample was peripheral blood. The source of these receptors is a young man with active or convalescent COVID-19.

The chain recombines TRBV19 with TRBJ1-5, with TRBD1 matching over 8 bases. CDR3 length equals 18 residues. J lost 5 bases, V lost 2 bases, and 14 bases had no gene match. CDR1 and CDR2 (germline): LNHDA, SQIVND (reference sequence). CDR3 region: CASSISQGTGRLYQPQHF. CDR3 bases: TGTGCCAGTAGTATATCGCAGGGGACAGGTAGGCTCTATCAGCCCCAGCATTTT.

The chain combines TRBV9 with TRBJ2-7, with 11 bases aligning to TRBD2. Germline V gene lookup returns CDR1 SGDLS and CDR2 YYNGEE. Losses at the gene ends were 2 bases for V and 2 bases for J; bases not matched to a gene: 3. The CDR3 is made up of 15 amino acids. The CDR3 here is CASSVTSGAAYEQYF. The CDR3, as DNA: TGTGCCAGCAGCGTGACTAGCGGGGCGGCCTACGAGCAGTACTTC.

V and J are TRBV9 and TRBJ2-5, with 9 bases aligning to TRBD1. Trimming took 2 bases from V and 2 from J; bases not matched to a gene: 16. The CDR3 has 19 residues. Germline V gives CDR1 SGDLS, CDR2 YYNGEE. The CDR3 loop is CASSVRTTGGASRQETQYF. In DNA, the CDR3 is TGTGCCAGCAGCGTCCGGACCACAGGGGGCGCGTCCCGGCAAGAGACCCAGTACTTC.

The chain has TRBV5-8 and TRBJ1-6; D is unresolved. The length of the CDR3 is 15 residues. In germline, CDR1 is SGHTS, CDR2 YDEGEE. V was cut by 0 bases and J by 0 bases, with 4 bases left in between. The CDR3 sequence: CASSLDSSYNSPLHF. The CDR3 coding sequence is TGTGCCAGCAGCTTGGACAGCTCCTATAATTCACCCCTCCACTTT.

This clone was seen just once. The V gene is TRBV2, the J gene TRBJ2-5; 12 bases match TRBD1. Germline CDR1 reads SNHLY; CDR2 reads FYNNEI. Germline trimming cut 5 bases from V and 5 bases from J; bases unmatched to any gene: 6. The CDR3 consists of 15 residues. The CDR3 loop reads CASSPGTGGAETQYF. The CDR3 bases are TGTGCCAGCAGTCCCGGGACAGGGGGCGCGGAGACCCAGTACTTC.